This TCR beta chain was recorded in a study of long-term antiretroviral therapy in people with HIV. On the study more broadly: The study's earliest collections predate the 2015 immediate-ART recommendation by about a decade. Points from the study as a whole: Those clones which expanded before ART made up the dominant part of the repertoire at all time points. Post-ART diversity increased but stayed below transplant donor controls.

Trimming took 1 base from V and 4 from J, leaving 10 bases between them. This CDR3 comprises 14 residues. Concerning this clone itself: As yet, its antigen is unknown.

With survey level as its setting, the immunoSEQ assay was v3.0. Assay: immunoSEQ multiplex PCR; the TCRdb copy retains only in-frame clones and omits some. The sample has over 30,000 clones; 65% to 85% are singletons. The sample was unsorted PBMCs, taken 3 years after starting antiretroviral therapy. This TCR derives from a man aged 50 or older with HIV. V is TRBV23-1 and J is TRBJ1-2, with D uncertain. TRBV23-1 is treated as an ORF (open reading frame) with a function not yet certain. The DNA for the CDR3 is TGCGCCAGCAGTCAATATCCAGGAGGCTATGGCTACACCTTC. It codes for CASSQYPGGYGYTF.